This T cell receptor beta chain was identified during a study of blood T cell repertoires in COVID-19. Study information: In each case, the material was cDNA or gDNA derived from T cells, B-cell-depleted T cells, or PBMCs.

A Seattle source enrolled patients during active infection and followed them longitudinally. CDR1 and CDR2 (germline): PRHDT, FYEKMQ (reference sequence). The CDR3 length is 15 residues. Between the trimmed V and J ends, which lost 2 bases and 7 bases, there was a span of 18 bases. Original handling: Amplified reference gene primers provided the basis for estimating nucleated cell counts. Clones were read by immunoSEQ multiplex PCR, and TCRdb kept only the in-frame ones, dropping some. From that table come the V and J calls and clone size; the DNA was used to work out D and trimming. The sample records some 130,000 clones, around nine tenths being singletons.

The receptor comes from a man in his sixties with COVID-19, enrolled during active disease. This chain joins TRBV13 and TRBJ2-7, with a weak D call TRBD2 (7 bases). The material sequenced was peripheral blood. The CDR3 here is CASSLISGGLGEQYF. The DNA of the CDR3 is TGTGCCAGCAGCTTAATCTCGGGGGGCCTGGGAGAGCAGTACTTC.